Listed here are 8 T cell receptor beta chains from one sample, sequenced in a study of T cell repertoires in cytomegalovirus infection. TCRdb re-called the reads through MiXCR, storing one row per CDR3 protein. This table holds more than 200,000 distinct CDR3 sequences, approximately 9.2% found once. Sequenced sample: PBMCs. These receptors originate from a human donor in good health (CMV status not recorded). Some clones in this sample may be carry-over from other donors' samples.

A note on this clonotype: At one boundary the junction diverges from the germline segment, which might be a read error. The gene calls are TRBV5-3 and TRBJ1-1; 7 bases are shared with TRBD1. TRBV5-3 is an ORF; its function is uncertain. The CDR3 extends over 14 amino acids. CDR3 loop: CASSLDRWNTEAFF. DNA of the CDR3: TGTGCCAGCAGCTTGGACAGGTGGAACACTGAAGCTTTCTTT.

This clonotype has at least ten counts. The chain uses TRBV6-1 and TRBJ1-5, with 7 bases that match TRBD1. CDR1 MNHNS and CDR2 SASEGT come from the germline V gene. This CDR3 contains 14 residues. CDR3 in amino acids: CADHRGWRNQPQHF. The CDR3 nucleotides read TGTGCGGACCACAGGGGATGGAGAAATCAGCCCCAGCATTTT.

The chain joins TRBV19 to TRBJ2-1; 11 bases map to TRBD2. This CDR3 spans 16 amino acids. In germline, CDR1 is LNHDA, CDR2 SQIVND (reference sequence). With V trimmed by 6 bases and J by 8 bases, 12 bases remained unmatched. CDR3 coding DNA: TGTGCCAGTAGGGGACTAGCGGCCTGGGGCATCGATGAGCAGTTCTTC. Amino acid sequence: CASRGLAAWGIDEQFF.

This clonotype occurred many times. V and J are TRBV20-1 and TRBJ2-3; TRBD2 matches at 7 bases. There are 15 residues in the CDR3. Germline loops: CDR1 DFQATT, CDR2 SNEGSKA (reference sequence). The trim removed 1 base at V and 2 bases at J, leaving 6 bases unmatched. The CDR3 sequence is CSARGRGTFTDTQYF. In DNA form, the CDR3 reads TGCAGTGCTAGAGGGCGGGGGACCTTCACAGATACGCAGTATTTT.

This clonotype appeared a few times. The gene calls are TRBV7-2 and TRBJ2-1; 9 bases are shared with TRBD2. Per germline, CDR1 SGHTA and CDR2 FQGNSA. V shed 5 bases and J 9 bases; nucleotides not matched to a gene: 8. The length of the CDR3 is 14 residues. The CDR3 DNA reads TGTGCCAGCAGCGGATTAGCGGGGGAAAGTGAGCAGTTCTTC. Translated, it gives CASSGLAGESEQFF.

The rearrangement links TRBV24-1 to TRBJ2-1, with 11 bases that match TRBD2. Germline assignment: CDR1 KGHDR and CDR2 SFDVKD. There are 17 residues in the CDR3. The J segment lost 3 bases and the V segment lost 4 bases, leaving 7 bases of the junction unmatched. The DNA of the CDR3 is TGTGCCACCAGTGACTACGCGGGACTAGCGGACTACAATGAGCAGTTCTTC. Protein sequence: CATSDYAGLADYNEQFF.

In its sample, this clonotype was seen many times. The chain carries TRBV4-2 and TRBJ1-4; D call uncertain. Trimming removed 8 bases from V and 8 bases from J, with 24 bases in between. The CDR3 consists of 16 residues. CDR1 and CDR2 (germline): LGHNA, YNFKEQ. CDR3 nucleotides: TGTGCCAGCTCGAGGAAATCGGGCGCCTCAAAGGAAAAACTGTTTTTT. Its translation is CASSRKSGASKEKLFF.

This clonotype was detected ten times or more. The V call is TRBV7-2, the J call TRBJ2-1; 15 bases fit TRBD2. The CDR3 sequence is 18 residues long. V was clipped by 5 bases and J by 0 bases; unmatched bases: 5. Germline V CDR1 and CDR2: SGHTA, FQGNSA. The CDR3 nucleotides are TGTGCCAGCAGCATAACGGGACTAGCGGGGGGCTCCTACAATGAGCAGTTCTTC. This codes for CASSITGLAGGSYNEQFF.